The 9 T cell receptor beta chains reported below all come from one sample, sequenced in a study of relationships among human T cell subsets. From mRNA, alpha and beta CDR3 regions were amplified using semiquantitative ARM-PCR. ARM-PCR used tagged nested gene-specific primers, then communal superprimers for exponential amplification. TCRdb re-called the multiplex PCR reads through MiXCR, storing one row per CDR3 protein. The sample carries some 7,000 distinct CDR3 sequences, approximately 70% recorded once. Naive plus transitional T cells were isolated with anti-CD45RA microbeads from pooled CD4+ and CD8+ T cells. Sequencing was performed on naive and transitional (CD45RA+) T cells sorted from blood. Receptor source: a man aged 40-49 years in good health.

Comments on this clonotype: The junction differs from germline at one of its ends, possibly a read error. The V gene is TRBV5-4, the J gene TRBJ1-2; D is unresolved. Germline V CDR1 and CDR2: SGHNT, YYREEE (reference sequence). CDR3 length equals 15 residues. CDR3 DNA sequence: TGCGCCAGCAGCTTGCAAGCCAGGCCTAACTATGGCTACACCTTC. It is translated as CASSLQARPNYGYTF.

The CDR3 coding sequence is TGTGCCAGCAGCTTAGATCAGACGTTCGGAACCTACGAGCAGTACTTC. It yields the protein CASSLDQTFGTYEQYF. The chain employs TRBV11-2 and TRBJ2-7; D is undetermined. Trimming pared 0 bases from V and 2 bases from J, leaving 14 bases between. The length of the CDR3 is 16 residues. In germline, CDR1 is SGHAT, CDR2 FQNNGV.

The chain joins TRBV10-3 to TRBJ2-7; D remains ambiguous. Germline V gene sequence: CDR1 ENHRY, CDR2 SYGVKD. Trimming took off 4 bases at V and 0 bases at J, with 13 bases between the two ends. The CDR3 is 15 amino acids. The CDR3 bases are TGTGCCATCAGTGGAGGTGGGCGACTCTCCTACGAGCAGTACTTC. Its translation is CAISGGGRLSYEQYF.

J is TRBJ1-5 and V is TRBV27; D is possibly TRBD1 (5 bases). This CDR3 has 16 residues. V lost 2 bases, J lost 0 bases, and 11 bases lay in between. CDR1 is MNHEY and CDR2 is SMNVEV in the germline V gene (reference sequence). The chain's CDR3 is CASSLGETASNQPQHF. The CDR3 region has the DNA TGTGCCAGCAGTTTAGGGGAGACAGCTAGCAATCAGCCCCAGCATTTT.

The chain uses TRBV28 and TRBJ2-7; 9 positions agree with TRBD2. CDR3 size: 15 residues. Trimming took 2 bases from V and 4 from J; bases not matched to a gene: 6. The germline V gene has CDR1 MDHEN and CDR2 SYDVKM. The CDR3 nucleotides are TGTGCCAGCAGTTTAGGGCTAGCGGGATTATACGAGCAGTACTTC. Protein product: CASSLGLAGLYEQYF.

This rearrangement joins TRBV12-3 or TRBV12-4 to TRBJ2-3; no reliable D call. The CDR3 is 10 amino acids. The V end was cut by 9 bases, the J end by 4 bases, with 5 bases between. In DNA, the CDR3 is TGTGCCAGAAGGGCAGATACGCAGTATTTT. Its protein is CARRADTQYF.

The chain has TRBV24-1 and TRBJ2-6; 12 nucleotides agree with TRBD1. Germline lookup yields CDR1 KGHDR and CDR2 SFDVKD. V lost 12 bases, J lost 4 bases, and 9 bases stayed unmatched. The length of the CDR3 is 16 residues. The CDR3 DNA reads TGTGCCCCACGGGGACAGGGGGCAAAAGGGGCCAACGTCCTGACTTTC. Amino acid sequence: CAPRGQGAKGANVLTF.

The chain links TRBV30 to TRBJ1-1, with D hard to call. The CDR3 is 13 amino acids. Germline V gene data show CDR1 as GTSNPN and CDR2 as SVGIG (reference sequence). V was pared by 4 bases and J by 0 bases, with 9 bases between. CDR3 sequence reads: CAWNGPLNTEAFF. CDR3 nucleotide sequence: TGTGCCTGGAACGGGCCCTTGAACACTGAAGCTTTCTTT. Complete variable domain (other parts from reference TRBV30 and TRBJ1-1): SQTIHQWPATLVQPVGSPLSLECTVEGTSNPNLYWYRQAAGRGLQLLFYSVGIGQISSEVPQNLSASRPQDRQFILSSKKLLLSDSGFYLCAWNGPLNTEAFFGQGTRLTVV.

The chain recombines TRBV12-3 or TRBV12-4 with TRBJ2-2, with D uncertain. The V end was cut by 2 bases, the J end by 6 bases, with 4 bases between. This CDR3 comprises 12 residues. The CDR3 DNA follows: TGTGCCAGCAGTTTAAATCCCGGGGAGCTGTTTTTT. This translates into CASSLNPGELFF.